These 2 T cell receptor beta chains came from one sample sequenced in a study of CD8 T cells in ankylosing spondylitis. Each CDR3 protein gets one entry after TCRdb re-called the 5' RACE reads with MiXCR. The sample holds about 240,000 distinct CDR3 sequences, less than 10% seen once. What was sequenced was blood, either unsorted or a sorted T cell fraction (not recorded which). The receptors originated from a male donor with ankylosing spondylitis or in good health (not recorded which).

This clonotype was observed at least ten times. This sequence joins TRBV6-1 and TRBJ2-3, with 8 bases aligning to TRBD2. Trimming removed 7 bases from V and 0 bases from J; junction bases left unmatched: 6. CDR1 MNHNS and CDR2 SASEGT come from the germline V gene. The CDR3 extends over 15 amino acids. CDR3 DNA: TGTGCCAGCAAGCCGACTAGCGCAAGCACAGATACGCAGTATTTT. Its protein is CASKPTSASTDTQYF.

This clonotype was counted at least ten times. This chain joins TRBV27 and TRBJ2-1; 7 nucleotides align to TRBD2. The trim removed 11 bases at V and 2 bases at J, leaving 12 bases unmatched. The CDR3 consists of 15 residues. The V gene's germline CDR1 is MNHEY and CDR2 SMNVEV (reference sequence). This CDR3 is CAVTPGEGPYNEQFF. The CDR3, as DNA: TGTGCCGTCACCCCCGGGGAGGGCCCCTACAATGAGCAGTTCTTC.